This passage covers 10 T cell receptor beta chains from one sample sequenced in a study of T cells in Graves' hyperthyroidism and ophthalmopathy. Amplification yielded TCR beta CDR3 regions, with RNA transcripts as the source. A set of HTBI primers served as the primers for a first-round RT-PCR of the TCR CDR3. TCRdb independently ran MiXCR on the multiplex PCR reads; one entry per CDR3 protein. Of hundreds of thousands of distinct CDR3 sequences in the sample, 46% were seen once. The specimen was peripheral blood or thyroid tissue (not recorded which). Receptors originate from a woman younger than 35 with Graves' hyperthyroidism.

Only a few counts were recorded for this clonotype. The CDR3 reads CASSPAGLDGTEAFF. CDR3 DNA: TGTGCCAGCAGCCCCGCAGGGCTGGATGGCACTGAAGCTTTCTTT. The chain links TRBV9 to TRBJ1-1; the D gene is possibly TRBD1 (5 bases). The V end lost 4 bases, the J end lost 4 bases, and 17 bases lay between the germline ends. The CDR3 runs to 15 residues. The germline V gene has CDR1 SGDLS and CDR2 YYNGEE.

The chain combines TRBV2 with TRBJ1-2, with unresolved D. The CDR3 totals 10 residues. Germline lookup yields CDR1 SNHLY and CDR2 FYNNEI. The CDR3 nucleotides are TGTGCACGGACCCTCTATGGCTACACCTTC. Translated: CARTLYGYTF.

This clonotype was found many times. The CDR3 DNA is TGTGCCAGCGTGGACAGGGAGAGCACCGGGGAGCTGTTTTTT. This codes for CASVDRESTGELFF. V gene TRBV2 combines with J gene TRBJ2-2; 8 positions match TRBD1. Germline V gene data show CDR1 as SNHLY and CDR2 as FYNNEI. The CDR3 runs 14 residues. After removal of 8 bases from V and 4 bases from J, the junction contained 6 bases not matched to a gene.

This clonotype was seen more than once but under ten times. This rearrangement joins TRBV7-8 to TRBJ1-1; TRBD1 is a possible D gene (6 bases). Between the trimmed V and J ends, which lost 10 bases and 4 bases, there was a span of 19 bases. The germline gives CDR1 SGHVS, CDR2 FQNEAQ. This CDR3 region has 14 residues. The CDR3 reads CAIARGGGSTEAFF. The CDR3 DNA sequence: TGTGCCATCGCAAGGGGGGGGGGGAGCACTGAAGCTTTCTTT.

V usage is TRBV7-9 and J usage is TRBJ1-2; D uncertain. Germline V CDR1 and CDR2: SEHNR, FQNEAQ (reference sequence). The ends were cut back, 4 bases at V and 7 bases at J, with 10 bases in the middle. CDR3 length: 12 amino acids. The CDR3 is CASSSQETGYTF. The CDR3 DNA reads TGTGCCAGCAGCTCGCAGGAGACTGGCTACACCTTC.

This sequence joins TRBV7-6 and TRBJ2-7, with D unresolved. V lost 3 bases to trimming and J lost 7 bases, with 10 bases between them. The V gene's germline CDR1 is SGHVS and CDR2 FNYEAQ. The length of the CDR3 is 12 residues. The CDR3 nucleotides read TGTGCCAGCAGCTTCACGGATCGAGAGCAGTACTTC. This gives the protein CASSFTDREQYF. Drawing the rest from reference TRBV7-6 and TRBJ2-7, the complete variable domain is GAGVSQSPRYKVTKRGQDVALRCDPISGHVSLYWYRQALGQGPEFLTYFNYEAQQDKSGLPNDRFSAERPEGSISTLTIQRTEQRDSAMYRCASSFTDREQYFGPGTRLTVT.

The J gene is TRBJ1-1, the V gene TRBV20-1; D possibly corresponds to TRBD1 (6 bases). The CDR3 runs to 12 residues. The V gene's germline CDR1 is DFQATT and CDR2 SNEGSKA (reference sequence). The V gene lost 0 bases and the J gene lost 6 bases, with 8 bases spanning the gap. The CDR3 here is CSARDRGPEAFF. The CDR3 DNA reads as TGCAGTGCTAGAGATCGGGGGCCTGAAGCTTTCTTT.

This clonotype was counted at least ten times. The chain combines TRBV29-1 with TRBJ2-7; 9 bases map to TRBD1. The CDR3 runs to 13 residues. V lost 7 bases, J lost 0 bases, and 4 bases stayed unmatched. Germline CDR1 is SQVTM and CDR2 is ANQGSEA. CDR3 protein: CSAGTGYSYEQYF. CDR3 sequence (DNA): TGCAGCGCCGGGACAGGGTACTCCTACGAGCAGTACTTC.

The chain combines TRBV20-1 with TRBJ2-2; possibly TRBD1 or TRBD2 for D (6 bases each). The CDR3 is 14 residues long. CDR1 and CDR2 from the germline V gene are DFQATT and SNEGSKA (reference sequence). V was trimmed by 0 bases and J by 7 bases, leaving 12 bases between them. In DNA, the CDR3 is TGCAGTGCTAGAGATGGGGGGCGCTTCGGGGAGCTGTTTTTT. It specifies CSARDGGRFGELFF.

The chain couples TRBV10-3 to TRBJ1-4; no clear D gene. This CDR3 has 14 residues. From germline, CDR1 is ENHRY and CDR2 SYGVKD. Trimming took off 2 bases at V and 4 bases at J, with 8 bases between the two ends. The DNA of the CDR3 is TGTGCCATCAGTGAGCGGACCCTTAATGAAAAACTGTTTTTT. Encoded protein: CAISERTLNEKLFF.